This T cell receptor beta chain is from a study of blood T cell repertoires in COVID-19. Study summary: The samples span acute and convalescent COVID-19 from the United States, Italy and Spain. T cells, B-cell-depleted T cells, or PBMCs supplied cDNA or gDNA.

One Seattle source followed patients from active infection through their disease course. The length of the CDR3 is 14 residues. The trim removed 7 bases at V and 5 bases at J, leaving 7 bases unmatched. Germline CDR1 reads SGHAT; CDR2 reads FQNNGV. In the source study's methods: Reference gene primers were amplified, and this amplification served to estimate nucleated cell counts. Assay: immunoSEQ multiplex PCR; the TCRdb copy retains only in-frame clones and omits some. Clonal size and the V and J genes are those of that table, whereas D and trimming came from the DNA. The sample lists roughly 410,000 clones, about 91% occurring once.

Sequencing input: peripheral blood. The TCR comes from a woman in her 40s with COVID-19, enrolled during active disease. V is TRBV11-2 and J is TRBJ2-1; TRBD2 aligns across 8 bases. The CDR3 sequence is CASTLLAAHNEQFF. The CDR3 DNA reads TGTGCCAGCACCCTACTAGCGGCTCACAATGAGCAGTTCTTC.